The 8 T cell receptor beta chains given below trace back to one sample, sequenced in a study of technical replicates of blood from a few donors. This table comes from immunoSEQ multiplex PCR, and its TCRdb copy is limited to in-frame clones, with some not included. The sample has about 94,000 clones; approximately 96% are singletons. Sequencing used T cells isolated from PBMCs. Receptors were obtained from a human donor in good health.

This clone was observed a single time. The rearrangement links TRBV5-4 to TRBJ1-1, with D possibly being TRBD1 (6 bases). In germline, CDR1 is SGHNT, CDR2 YYREEE (reference sequence). The CDR3 is made up of 15 amino acids. V was shortened by 4 bases and J by 0 bases, with 13 bases between the two germline ends. Here the CDR3 DNA reads TGTGCCAGCAGCCCGGGGGGACACCTGAACACTGAAGCTTTCTTT. Translating gives CASSPGGHLNTEAFF.

J is TRBJ2-1 and V is TRBV10-1; TRBD2 might be the D (5 bases). The CDR3 is 14 amino acids. From germline, CDR1 is WNHNN and CDR2 SYGVQD (reference sequence). V was cut by 0 bases and J by 7 bases, with 10 bases left in between. The CDR3 loop reads CASSESVGGNEQFF. The DNA of the CDR3 is TGCGCCAGCAGTGAGTCGGTGGGCGGGAATGAGCAGTTCTTC.

This clone was seen only once. This chain links TRBV25-1 with TRBJ1-2, with a weak D call TRBD1 (5 bases). This CDR3 has 13 residues. The V gene lost 3 bases and the J gene lost 1 base, with 6 bases spanning the gap. Looked up from germline, CDR1 is MGHDK and CDR2 is SYGVNS. The CDR3 coding sequence is TGTGCCAGCAGTGACAGGGTTAACTATGGCTACACCTTC. Translation gives CASSDRVNYGYTF.

V usage is TRBV7-6 and J usage is TRBJ2-2; 9 nucleotides agree with TRBD2. Germline CDR1 SGHVS, CDR2 FNYEAQ. The CDR3 sequence is 15 residues long. Unmatched junction bases numbered 2, after V lost 6 bases and J lost 0 bases. This CDR3 is CASRLAGANTGELFF. The CDR3 DNA sequence: TGTGCCAGCAGACTAGCGGGCGCGAACACCGGGGAGCTGTTTTTT.

V usage is TRBV28 and J usage is TRBJ2-5; no definite D call. The V gene lost 6 bases and the J gene lost 5 bases, with 13 bases spanning the gap. CDR3 size: 13 residues. Germline CDR1 is MDHEN and CDR2 is SYDVKM. The CDR3 nucleotides are TGTGCCAGCAGGCTAGGAGTTCAGGAGACCCAGTACTTC. Translated: CASRLGVQETQYF.

The chain uses TRBV10-3 and TRBJ1-1, with D perhaps matching TRBD1 (6 bases). Deletions cut 6 bases from V and 7 bases from J, with 27 bases between. This CDR3 spans 17 amino acids. Germline-derived CDR1 and CDR2 are ENHRY and SYGVKD. CDR3 residues: CAIRRGAQGMGIVEAFF. The DNA of the CDR3 is TGTGCCATCAGGCGAGGAGCTCAGGGGATGGGGATTGTTGAAGCTTTCTTT.

The CDR3, as DNA: TGTGCCAGCAGTTTTAGCGGGGGGGCCGACACCGGGGAGCTGTTTTTT. Translation: CASSFSGGADTGELFF. This sequence joins TRBV7-3 and TRBJ2-2; 11 bases agree with TRBD2. Trimming removed 6 bases from V and 3 bases from J; junction bases left unmatched: 6. The CDR3 totals 16 residues. Per the germline V gene, CDR1 is SGHTA and CDR2 is FQGTGA.

The genes are TRBV7-6 and TRBJ2-7; D not resolved. Germline V gives CDR1 SGHVS, CDR2 FNYEAQ. V was clipped by 5 bases and J by 2 bases, with 7 bases between them. There are 12 residues in the CDR3. CDR3 nucleotide sequence: TGTGCCAGCAGCCAAAGCACCTACGAGCAGTACTTC. The encoded protein is CASSQSTYEQYF.